Here is one T cell receptor beta chain with its context. The sample belongs to a study of blood T cell repertoires in COVID-19. Across the study: Samples taken during acute and convalescent COVID-19 were collected in the United States, Italy and Spain. In each case, the material was cDNA or gDNA derived from T cells, B-cell-depleted T cells, or PBMCs.

The CDR3 runs to 15 residues. Trimming removed 4 bases from V and 4 bases from J, with 14 bases in between. Looked up from germline, CDR1 is MNHEY and CDR2 is SVGAGI. How the authors handled the data: Nucleated cell number was recorded as an estimate derived from reference gene primer amplification. Data came from immunoSEQ multiplex PCR; TCRdb stores just in-frame clones and leaves some out. V and J calls and clone size are given by that table; D and trimming were obtained from the DNA. The sample records 75,000 to 100,000 clones, roughly 78% being singletons. Sequenced: peripheral blood. The source is a human donor in a cohort sampled during active COVID-19. The rearrangement joins TRBV6-5 to TRBJ2-1; maybe TRBD1 (6 bases). CDR3 amino acids: CASSSPGQQYNEQFF. The CDR3 region has the DNA TGTGCCAGCAGTTCCCCGGGACAACAGTACAATGAGCAGTTCTTC.